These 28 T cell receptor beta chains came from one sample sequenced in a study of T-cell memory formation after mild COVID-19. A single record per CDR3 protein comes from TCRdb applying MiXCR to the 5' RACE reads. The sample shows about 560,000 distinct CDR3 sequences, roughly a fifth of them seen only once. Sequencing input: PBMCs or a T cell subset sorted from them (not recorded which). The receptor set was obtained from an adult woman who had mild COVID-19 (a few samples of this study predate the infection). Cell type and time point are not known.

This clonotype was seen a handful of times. Here the CDR3 reads CATSRTGAYEQYF. Here the CDR3 DNA reads TGTGCCACCAGTCGGACAGGGGCCTACGAGCAGTACTTC. The chain is built from TRBV24-1 and TRBJ2-7; 9 positions agree with TRBD1. CDR3 length: 13 amino acids. Germline CDR1 KGHDR, CDR2 SFDVKD. V lost 6 bases, J lost 2 bases, and 1 base stayed unmatched.

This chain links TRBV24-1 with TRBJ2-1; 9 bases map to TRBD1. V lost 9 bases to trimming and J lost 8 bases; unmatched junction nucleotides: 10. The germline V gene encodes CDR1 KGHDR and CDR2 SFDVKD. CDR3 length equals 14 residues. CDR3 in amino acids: CATQGQGLSHEQFF. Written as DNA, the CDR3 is TGTGCCACCCAAGGACAGGGGTTGTCGCATGAGCAGTTCTTC.

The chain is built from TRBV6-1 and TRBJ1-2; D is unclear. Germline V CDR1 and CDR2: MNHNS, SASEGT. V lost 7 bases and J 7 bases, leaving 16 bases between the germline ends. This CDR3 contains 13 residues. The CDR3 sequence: CASTASSSSGYTF. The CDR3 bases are TGTGCCAGCACAGCCAGTTCTTCCTCTGGCTACACCTTC.

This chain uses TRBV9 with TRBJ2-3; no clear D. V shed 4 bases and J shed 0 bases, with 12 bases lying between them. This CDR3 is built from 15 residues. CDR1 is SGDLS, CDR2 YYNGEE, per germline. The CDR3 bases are TGTGCCAGCAGCCAGTCCCCCGGCAGCACAGATACGCAGTATTTT. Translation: CASSQSPGSTDTQYF. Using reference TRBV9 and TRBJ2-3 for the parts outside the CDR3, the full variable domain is DSGVTQTPKHLITATGQRVTLRCSPRSGDLSVYWYQQSLDQGLQFLIQYYNGEERAKGNILERFSAQQFPDLHSELNLSSLELGDSALYFCASSQSPGSTDTQYFGPGTRLTVL.

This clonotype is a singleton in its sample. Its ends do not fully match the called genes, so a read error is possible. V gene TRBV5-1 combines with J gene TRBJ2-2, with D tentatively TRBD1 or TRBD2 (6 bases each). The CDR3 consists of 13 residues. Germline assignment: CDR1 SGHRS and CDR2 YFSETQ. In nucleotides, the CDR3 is TGCGCCAGCGTCGACGGGGGCACCGGGGAGATGTTTTTT. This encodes CASVDGGTGEMFF.

DNA of the CDR3: TGTGCCAGCAGCGTAAACAGGGGCACCTACGAGCAGTACTTC. As protein: CASSVNRGTYEQYF. V and J are TRBV7-6 and TRBJ2-7; 7 bases map to TRBD1. The length of the CDR3 is 14 residues. Germline loops: CDR1 SGHVS, CDR2 FNYEAQ. With V trimmed by 5 bases and J by 2 bases, 6 bases remained unmatched.

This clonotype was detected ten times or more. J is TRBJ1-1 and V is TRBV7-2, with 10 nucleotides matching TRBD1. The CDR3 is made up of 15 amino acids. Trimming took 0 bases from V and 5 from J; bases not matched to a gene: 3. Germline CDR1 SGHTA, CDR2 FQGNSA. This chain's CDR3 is CASSLAGQGQTEAFF. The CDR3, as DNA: TGTGCCAGCAGCTTAGCGGGACAGGGGCAAACTGAAGCTTTCTTT.

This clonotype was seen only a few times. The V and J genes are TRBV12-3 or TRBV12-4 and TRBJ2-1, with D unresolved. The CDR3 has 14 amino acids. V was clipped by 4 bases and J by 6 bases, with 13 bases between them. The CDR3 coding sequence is TGTGCCAGCAGTTCAGGCGGCAACCGCAATGAGCAGTTCTTC. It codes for CASSSGGNRNEQFF.

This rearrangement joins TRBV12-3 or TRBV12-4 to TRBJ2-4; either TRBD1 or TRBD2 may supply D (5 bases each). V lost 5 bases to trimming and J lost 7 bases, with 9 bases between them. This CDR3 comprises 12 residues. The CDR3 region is CASSRGGNIQYF. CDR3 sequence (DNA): TGTGCCAGCAGTAGGGGCGGGAACATTCAGTACTTC.

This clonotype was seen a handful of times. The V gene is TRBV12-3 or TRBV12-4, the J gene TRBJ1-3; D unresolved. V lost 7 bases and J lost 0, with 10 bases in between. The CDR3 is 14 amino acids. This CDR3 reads CASTETSSGNTIYF. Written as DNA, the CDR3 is TGTGCCAGCACCGAGACAAGCTCTGGAAACACCATATATTTT.

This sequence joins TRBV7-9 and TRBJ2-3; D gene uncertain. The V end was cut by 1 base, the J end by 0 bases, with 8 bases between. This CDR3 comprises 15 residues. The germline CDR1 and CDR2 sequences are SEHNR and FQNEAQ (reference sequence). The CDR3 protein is CASSLDVLSTDTQYF. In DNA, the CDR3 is TGTGCCAGCAGCTTAGATGTCCTTAGCACAGATACGCAGTATTTT.

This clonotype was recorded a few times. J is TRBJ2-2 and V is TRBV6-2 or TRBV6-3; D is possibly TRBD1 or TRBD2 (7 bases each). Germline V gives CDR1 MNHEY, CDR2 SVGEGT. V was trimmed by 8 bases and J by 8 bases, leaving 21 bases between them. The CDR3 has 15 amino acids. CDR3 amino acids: CASSYGEGARGELFF. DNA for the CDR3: TGTGCCAGCTCCTACGGGGAGGGGGCCAGGGGGGAGCTGTTTTTT.

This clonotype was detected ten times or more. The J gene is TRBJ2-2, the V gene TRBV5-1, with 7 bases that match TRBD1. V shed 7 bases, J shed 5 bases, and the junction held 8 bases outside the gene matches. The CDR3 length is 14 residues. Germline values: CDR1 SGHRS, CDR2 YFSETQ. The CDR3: CASSTGTVTGELFF. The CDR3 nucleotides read TGCGCCAGCTCGACAGGGACAGTAACCGGGGAGCTGTTTTTT.

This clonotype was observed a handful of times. The CDR3 coding sequence is TGCAGTGCTAGGACCCTGACAGGGTGGTACGAGCAGTACTTC. It codes for CSARTLTGWYEQYF. The chain has TRBV20-1 and TRBJ2-7, with TRBD1 identical over 7 bases. Germline trimming cut 3 bases from V and 4 bases from J; bases unmatched to any gene: 9. This CDR3 has 14 amino acids. Germline V gives CDR1 DFQATT, CDR2 SNEGSKA (reference sequence).

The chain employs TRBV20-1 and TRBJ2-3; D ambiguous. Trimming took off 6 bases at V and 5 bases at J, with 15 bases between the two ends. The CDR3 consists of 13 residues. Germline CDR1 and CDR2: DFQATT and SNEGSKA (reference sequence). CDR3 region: CSAETAAGDTQYF. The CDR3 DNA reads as TGCAGTGCCGAAACGGCGGCAGGAGATACGCAGTATTTT.

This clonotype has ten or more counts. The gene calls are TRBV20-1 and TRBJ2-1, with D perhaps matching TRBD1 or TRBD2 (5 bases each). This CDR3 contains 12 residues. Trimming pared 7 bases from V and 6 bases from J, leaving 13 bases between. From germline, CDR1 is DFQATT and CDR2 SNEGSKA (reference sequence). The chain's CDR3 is CSGPGPINEQFF. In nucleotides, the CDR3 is TGCAGTGGACCGGGACCGATCAATGAGCAGTTCTTC.

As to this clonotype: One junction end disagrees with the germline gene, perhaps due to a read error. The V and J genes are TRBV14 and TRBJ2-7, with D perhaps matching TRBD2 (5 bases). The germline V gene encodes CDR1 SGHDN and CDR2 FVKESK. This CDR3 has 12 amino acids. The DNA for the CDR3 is TGTGCCAGCAGCCAAGACGTCCGGGGTCTTAGATTC. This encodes CASSQDVRGLRF.

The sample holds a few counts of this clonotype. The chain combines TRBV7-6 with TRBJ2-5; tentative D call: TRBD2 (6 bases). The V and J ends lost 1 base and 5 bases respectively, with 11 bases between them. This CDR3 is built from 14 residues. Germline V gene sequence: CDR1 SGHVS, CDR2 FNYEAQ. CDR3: CASSLVSGAETQYF. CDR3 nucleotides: TGTGCCAGCAGCTTAGTTTCGGGAGCGGAGACCCAGTACTTC.

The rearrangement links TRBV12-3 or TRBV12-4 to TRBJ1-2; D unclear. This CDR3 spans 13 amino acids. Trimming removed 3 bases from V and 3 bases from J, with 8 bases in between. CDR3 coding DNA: TGTGCCAGCAGTTTCATGTCCGACTATGGCTACACCTTC. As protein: CASSFMSDYGYTF.

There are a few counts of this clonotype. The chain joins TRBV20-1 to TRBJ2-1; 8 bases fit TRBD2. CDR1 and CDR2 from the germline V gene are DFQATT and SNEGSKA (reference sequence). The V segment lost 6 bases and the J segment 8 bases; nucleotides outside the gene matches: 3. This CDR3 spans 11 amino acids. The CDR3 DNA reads TGCAGTGCAACTAGCGGAGATGAGCAGTTCTTC. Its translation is CSATSGDEQFF.

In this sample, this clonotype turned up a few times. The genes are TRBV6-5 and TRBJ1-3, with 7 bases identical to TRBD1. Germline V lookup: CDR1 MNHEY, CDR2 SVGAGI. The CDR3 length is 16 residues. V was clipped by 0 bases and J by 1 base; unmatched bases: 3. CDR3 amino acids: CASSYSEGASGNTIYF. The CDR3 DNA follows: TGTGCCAGCAGTTACTCGGAGGGGGCATCTGGAAACACCATATATTTT.

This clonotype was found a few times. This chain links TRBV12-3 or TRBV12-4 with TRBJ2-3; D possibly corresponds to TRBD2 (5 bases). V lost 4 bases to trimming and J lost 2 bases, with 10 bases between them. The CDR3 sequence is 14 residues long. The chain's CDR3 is CASSYGLFTDTQYF. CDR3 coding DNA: TGTGCCAGCAGTTATGGACTTTTCACAGATACGCAGTATTTT.

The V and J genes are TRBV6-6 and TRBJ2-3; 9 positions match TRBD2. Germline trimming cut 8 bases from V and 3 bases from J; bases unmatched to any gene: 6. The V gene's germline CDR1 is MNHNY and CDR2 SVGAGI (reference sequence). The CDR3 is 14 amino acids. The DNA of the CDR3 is TGTGCCAGCGAAGAGCGGGGGGAAACAGATACGCAGTATTTT. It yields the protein CASEERGETDTQYF.

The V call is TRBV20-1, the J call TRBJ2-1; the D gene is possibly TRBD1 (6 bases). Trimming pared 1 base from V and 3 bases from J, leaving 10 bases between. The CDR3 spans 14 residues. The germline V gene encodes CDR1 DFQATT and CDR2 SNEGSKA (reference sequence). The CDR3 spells CSARGTVHYNEQFF. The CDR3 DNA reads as TGCAGTGCTAGAGGGACAGTCCACTACAATGAGCAGTTCTTC.

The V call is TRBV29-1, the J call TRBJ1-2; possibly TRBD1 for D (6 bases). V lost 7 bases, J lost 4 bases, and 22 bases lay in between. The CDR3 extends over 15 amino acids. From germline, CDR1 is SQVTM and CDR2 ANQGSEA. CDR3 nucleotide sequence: TGCAGCGGGGGGCAGGGAAACTCCTACCCCTATGGCTACACCTTC. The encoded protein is CSGGQGNSYPYGYTF. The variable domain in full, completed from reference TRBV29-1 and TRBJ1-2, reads SAVISQKPSRDICQRGTSLTIQCQVDSQVTMMFWYRQQPGQSLTLIATANQGSEATYESGFVIDKFPISRPNLTFSTLTVSNMSPEDSSIYLCSGGQGNSYPYGYTFGSGTRLTVV.

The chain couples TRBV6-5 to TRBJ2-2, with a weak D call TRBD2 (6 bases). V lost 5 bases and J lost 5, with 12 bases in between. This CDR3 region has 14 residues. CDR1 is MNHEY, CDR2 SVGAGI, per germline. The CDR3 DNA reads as TGTGCCAGCAGTCAGGCGGGGAGGACCGGGGAGCTGTTTTTT. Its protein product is CASSQAGRTGELFF.

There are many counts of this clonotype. The DNA of the CDR3 is TGCAGTGCTAGGCCGGGACAGGGGCTTCAGCCCCAGCATTTT. Its protein is CSARPGQGLQPQHF. This chain uses TRBV20-1 with TRBJ1-5; TRBD1 matches at 10 bases. The CDR3 loop spans 14 amino acids. Germline V gene lookup returns CDR1 DFQATT and CDR2 SNEGSKA (reference sequence). V lost 3 bases, J lost 6 bases, and 5 bases stayed unmatched.

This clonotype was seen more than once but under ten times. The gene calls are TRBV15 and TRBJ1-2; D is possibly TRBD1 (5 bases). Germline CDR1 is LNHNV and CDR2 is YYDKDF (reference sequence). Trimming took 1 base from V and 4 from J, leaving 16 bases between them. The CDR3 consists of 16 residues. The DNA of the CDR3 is TGTGCCACCAGCAGAGCCCTCTCCCAGGGTAGCTATGGCTACACCTTC. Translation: CATSRALSQGSYGYTF.